The T cell receptor (beta chain) described here comes from a study of human T cells and chemical hapten exposure. In the library, unique molecular identifiers were attached to individual cDNA molecules. Via MiXCR, TCRdb re-called the RACE reads, giving one row per CDR3 protein. This table holds roughly 100,000 distinct CDR3 sequences, approximately 10% found once. Time point: pre-sensitization, week 0. Treatment meaning: therapeutic diphenylcyclopropenone sensitization with weekly scalp DPC. This CDR3 has 16 residues. V lost 3 bases and J lost 4, with 15 bases in between. Germline CDR1 is SGHVS and CDR2 is FNYEAQ. This clonotype came up a few times.

The receptor was isolated from a woman aged 55-70 years with alopecia areata. Some clones in this sample may be carry-over from other donors' samples. The specimen comprised whole blood, sampled in connection with sensitization to the hapten diphenylcyclopropenone (DPC). The chain couples TRBV7-6 to TRBJ2-2; D may correspond to TRBD1 or TRBD2 (6 bases each). CDR3 region: CASSLRGRGGTGELFF. Written as DNA, the CDR3 is TGTGCCAGCAGCTTGAGAGGCAGGGGAGGCACCGGGGAGCTGTTTTTT.